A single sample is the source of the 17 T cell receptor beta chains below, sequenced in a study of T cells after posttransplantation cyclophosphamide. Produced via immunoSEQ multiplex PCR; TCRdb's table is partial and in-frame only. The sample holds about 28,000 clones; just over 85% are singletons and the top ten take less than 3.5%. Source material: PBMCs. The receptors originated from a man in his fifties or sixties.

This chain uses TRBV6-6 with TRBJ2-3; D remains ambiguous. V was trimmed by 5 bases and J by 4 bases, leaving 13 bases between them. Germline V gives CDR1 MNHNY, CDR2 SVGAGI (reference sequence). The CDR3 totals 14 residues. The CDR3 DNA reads TGTGCCAGCAGTATGCCTACCTTATCAGATACGCAGTATTTT. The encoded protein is CASSMPTLSDTQYF.

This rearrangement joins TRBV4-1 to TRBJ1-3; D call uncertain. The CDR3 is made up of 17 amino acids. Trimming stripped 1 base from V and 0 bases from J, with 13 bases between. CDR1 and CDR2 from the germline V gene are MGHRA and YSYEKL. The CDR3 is CASSQGPTRSSGNTIYF. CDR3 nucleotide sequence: TGCGCCAGCAGCCAAGGTCCTACGAGGAGCTCTGGAAACACCATATATTTT.

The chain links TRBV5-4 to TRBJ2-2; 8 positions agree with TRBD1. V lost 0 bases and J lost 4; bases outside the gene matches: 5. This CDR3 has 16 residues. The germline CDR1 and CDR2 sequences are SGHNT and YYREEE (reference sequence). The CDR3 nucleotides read TGTGCCAGCAGCTTGGGCGTTGGACAGGGCACCGGGGAGCTGTTTTTT. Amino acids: CASSLGVGQGTGELFF. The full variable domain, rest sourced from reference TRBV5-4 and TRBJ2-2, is ETGVTQSPTHLIKTRGQQVTLRCSSQSGHNTVSWYQQALGQGPQFIFQYYREEENGRGNFPPRFSGLQFPNYSSELNVNALELDDSALYLCASSLGVGQGTGELFFGEGSRLTVL.

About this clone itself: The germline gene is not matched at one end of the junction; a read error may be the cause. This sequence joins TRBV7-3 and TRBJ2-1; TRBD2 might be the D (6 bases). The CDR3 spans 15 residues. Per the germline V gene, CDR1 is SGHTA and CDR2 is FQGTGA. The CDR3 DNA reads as TGTGCCAGCAGCCTCAAACAGGCGGGGTTCAATGGGCAGTTCTTC. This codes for CASSLKQAGFNGQFF.

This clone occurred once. CDR3 DNA: TGTGCCAGCAGCCCCCAGACAGGGTTCAGGGCAGATACGCAGTATTTT. Amino acids: CASSPQTGFRADTQYF. The rearrangement links TRBV7-2 to TRBJ2-3, with 7 bases fitting TRBD1. CDR3 length: 16 residues. CDR1 is SGHTA and CDR2 is FQGNSA in the germline V gene. Germline trimming cut 5 bases from V and 4 bases from J; bases unmatched to any gene: 12.

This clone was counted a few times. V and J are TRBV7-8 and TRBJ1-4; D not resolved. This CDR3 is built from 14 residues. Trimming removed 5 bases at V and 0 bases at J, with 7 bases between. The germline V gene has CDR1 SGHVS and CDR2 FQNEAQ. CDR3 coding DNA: TGTGCCAGCAGCCACGGTCCAACTAATGAAAAACTGTTTTTT. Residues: CASSHGPTNEKLFF. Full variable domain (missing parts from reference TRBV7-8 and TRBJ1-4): GAGVSQSPRYKVAKRGQDVALRCDPISGHVSLFWYQQALGQGPEFLTYFQNEAQLDKSGLPSDRFFAERPEGSVSTLKIQRTQQEDSAVYLCASSHGPTNEKLFFGSGTQLSVL.

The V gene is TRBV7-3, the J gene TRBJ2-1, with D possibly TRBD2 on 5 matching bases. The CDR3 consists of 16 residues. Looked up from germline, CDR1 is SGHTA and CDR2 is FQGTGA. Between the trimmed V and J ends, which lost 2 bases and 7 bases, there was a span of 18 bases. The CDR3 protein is CASSLADGKEGNEQFF. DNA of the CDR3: TGTGCCAGCAGCTTAGCTGACGGGAAAGAAGGAAATGAGCAGTTCTTC.

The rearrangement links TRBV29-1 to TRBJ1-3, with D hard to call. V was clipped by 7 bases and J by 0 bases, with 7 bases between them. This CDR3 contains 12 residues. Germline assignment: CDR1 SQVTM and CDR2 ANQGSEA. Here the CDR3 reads CSASYSGNTIYF. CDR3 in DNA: TGCAGCGCCTCTTACTCTGGAAACACCATATATTTT.

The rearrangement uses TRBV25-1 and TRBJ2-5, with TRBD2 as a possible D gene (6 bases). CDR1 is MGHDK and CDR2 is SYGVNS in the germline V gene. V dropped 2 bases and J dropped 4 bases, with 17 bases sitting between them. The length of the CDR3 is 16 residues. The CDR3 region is CASSEGGRGVGETQYF. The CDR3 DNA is TGTGCCAGCAGTGAAGGGGGGAGAGGGGTTGGAGAGACCCAGTACTTC.

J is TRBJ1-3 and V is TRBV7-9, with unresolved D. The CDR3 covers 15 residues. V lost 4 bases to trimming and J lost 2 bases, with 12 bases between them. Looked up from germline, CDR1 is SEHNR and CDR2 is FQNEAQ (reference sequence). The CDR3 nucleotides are TGTGCCAGCAGCTCCGCGGGAGGGACTGGAAACACCATATATTTT. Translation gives CASSSAGGTGNTIYF.

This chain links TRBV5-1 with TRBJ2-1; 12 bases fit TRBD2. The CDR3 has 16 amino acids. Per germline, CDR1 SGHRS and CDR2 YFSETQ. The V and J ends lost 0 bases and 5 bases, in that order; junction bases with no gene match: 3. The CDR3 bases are TGCGCCAGCAGCTTGGCCCGGACTAGCGGGAACAATGAGCAGTTCTTC. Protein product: CASSLARTSGNNEQFF.

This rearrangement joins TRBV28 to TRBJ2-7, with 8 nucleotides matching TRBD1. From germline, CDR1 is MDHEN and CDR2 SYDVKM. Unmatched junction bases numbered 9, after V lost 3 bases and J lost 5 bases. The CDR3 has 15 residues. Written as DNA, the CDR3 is TGTGCCAGCAGTTTGCAGGGGGCGCGGGGCCACGAGCAGTACTTC. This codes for CASSLQGARGHEQYF.

The CDR3 region is CASSSWTGAGELFF. The CDR3 DNA sequence: TGTGCCAGCAGTTCCTGGACAGGGGCCGGGGAGCTGTTTTTT. The V gene is TRBV6-5, the J gene TRBJ2-2, with 9 bases lining up with TRBD1. After removal of 4 bases from V and 6 bases from J, the junction contained 3 bases not matched to a gene. The CDR3 is 14 residues long. Per the germline V gene, CDR1 is MNHEY and CDR2 is SVGAGI.

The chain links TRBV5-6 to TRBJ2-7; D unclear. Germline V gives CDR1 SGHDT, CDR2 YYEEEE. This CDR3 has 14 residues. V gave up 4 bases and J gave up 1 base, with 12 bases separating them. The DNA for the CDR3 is TGTGCCAGCAGCCAACTCCGAAAATCCTACGAGCAGTACTTC. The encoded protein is CASSQLRKSYEQYF.

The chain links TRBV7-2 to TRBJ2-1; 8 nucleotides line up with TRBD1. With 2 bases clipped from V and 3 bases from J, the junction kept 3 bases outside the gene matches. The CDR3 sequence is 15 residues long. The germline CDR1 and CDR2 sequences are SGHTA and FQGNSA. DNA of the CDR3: TGTGCCAGCAGCTTACAGGGGGCCAACTACAATGAGCAGTTCTTC. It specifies CASSLQGANYNEQFF. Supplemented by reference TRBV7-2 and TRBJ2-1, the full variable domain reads GAGVSQSPSNKVTEKGKDVELRCDPISGHTALYWYRQSLGQGLEFLIYFQGNSAPDKSGLPSDRFSAERTGGSVSTLTIQRTQQEDSAVYLCASSLQGANYNEQFFGPGTRLTVL.

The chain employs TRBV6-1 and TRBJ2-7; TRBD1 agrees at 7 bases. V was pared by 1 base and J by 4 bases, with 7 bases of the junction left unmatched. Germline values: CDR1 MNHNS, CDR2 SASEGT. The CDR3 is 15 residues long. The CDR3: CASSEDRGSGYEQYF. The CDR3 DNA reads TGTGCCAGCAGTGAAGACAGGGGCTCAGGATACGAGCAGTACTTC.

The CDR3 DNA follows: TGTGCCAGCAGCCAACGTTGGACAGGGGCAGATACGCAGTATTTT. Protein: CASSQRWTGADTQYF. The chain carries TRBV14 and TRBJ2-3; TRBD1 aligns across 9 bases. Germline lookup yields CDR1 SGHDN and CDR2 FVKESK. The CDR3 runs 15 residues. V shed 2 bases, J shed 4 bases, and the junction held 4 bases outside the gene matches.